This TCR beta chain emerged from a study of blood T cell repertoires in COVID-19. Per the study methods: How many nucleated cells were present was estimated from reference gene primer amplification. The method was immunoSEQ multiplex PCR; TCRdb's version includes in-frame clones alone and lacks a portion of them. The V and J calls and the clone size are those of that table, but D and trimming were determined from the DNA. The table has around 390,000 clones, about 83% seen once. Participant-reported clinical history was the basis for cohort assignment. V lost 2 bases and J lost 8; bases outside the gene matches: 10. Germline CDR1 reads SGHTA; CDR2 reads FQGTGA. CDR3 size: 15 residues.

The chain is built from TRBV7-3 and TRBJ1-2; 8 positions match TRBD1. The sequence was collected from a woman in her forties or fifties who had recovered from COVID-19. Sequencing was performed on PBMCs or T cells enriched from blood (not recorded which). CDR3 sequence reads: CASSLLPGTGEGYTF. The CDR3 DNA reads TGTGCCAGCAGCTTACTACCCGGGACAGGAGAGGGCTACACCTTC.